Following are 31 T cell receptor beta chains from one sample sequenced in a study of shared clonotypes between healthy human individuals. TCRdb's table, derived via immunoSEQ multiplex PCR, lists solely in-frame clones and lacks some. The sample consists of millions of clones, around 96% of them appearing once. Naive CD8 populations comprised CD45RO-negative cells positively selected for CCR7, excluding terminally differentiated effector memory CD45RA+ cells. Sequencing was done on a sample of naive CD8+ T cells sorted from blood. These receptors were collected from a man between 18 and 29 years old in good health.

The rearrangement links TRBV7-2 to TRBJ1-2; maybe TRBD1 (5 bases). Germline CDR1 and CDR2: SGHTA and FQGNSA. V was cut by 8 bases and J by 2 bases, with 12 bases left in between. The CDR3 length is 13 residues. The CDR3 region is CASGERGNYGYTF. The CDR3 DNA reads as TGTGCCAGCGGGGAAAGGGGCAACTATGGCTACACCTTC.

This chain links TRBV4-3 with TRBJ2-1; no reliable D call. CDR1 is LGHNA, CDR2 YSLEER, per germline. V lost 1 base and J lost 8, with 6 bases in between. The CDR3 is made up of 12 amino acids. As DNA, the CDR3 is TGCGCCAGCAGCCAAGTGCGGTATGAGCAGTTCTTC. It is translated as CASSQVRYEQFF.

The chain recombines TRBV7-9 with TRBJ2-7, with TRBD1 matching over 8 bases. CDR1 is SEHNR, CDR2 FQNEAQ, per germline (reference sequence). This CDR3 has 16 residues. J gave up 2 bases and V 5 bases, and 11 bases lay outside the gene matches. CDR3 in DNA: TGTGCCAGCAGCCTCTGGGACAGGTCTAATCCCTACGAGCAGTACTTC. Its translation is CASSLWDRSNPYEQYF.

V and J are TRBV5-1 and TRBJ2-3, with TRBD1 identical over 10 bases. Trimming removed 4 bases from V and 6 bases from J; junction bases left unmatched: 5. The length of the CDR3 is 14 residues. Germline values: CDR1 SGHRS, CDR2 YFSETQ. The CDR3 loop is CASSMTGGVDTQYF. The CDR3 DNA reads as TGCGCCAGCAGCATGACAGGGGGCGTCGATACGCAGTATTTT.

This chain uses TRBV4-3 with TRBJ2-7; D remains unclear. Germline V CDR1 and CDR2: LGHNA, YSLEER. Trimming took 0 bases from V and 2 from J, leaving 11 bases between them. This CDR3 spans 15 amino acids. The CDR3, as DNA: TGCGCCAGCAGCCAAGATTTCCCGGGCGCCTACGAGCAGTACTTC. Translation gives CASSQDFPGAYEQYF.

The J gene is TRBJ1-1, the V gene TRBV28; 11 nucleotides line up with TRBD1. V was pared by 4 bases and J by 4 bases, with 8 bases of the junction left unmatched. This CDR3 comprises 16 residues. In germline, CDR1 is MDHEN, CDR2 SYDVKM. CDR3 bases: TGTGCCAGCAGTTCCCCGCCGGACAGGGGGCTCACTGAAGCTTTCTTT. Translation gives CASSSPPDRGLTEAFF.

The CDR3 protein is CASSLSRGETQYF. In DNA form, the CDR3 reads TGTGCCAGCAGCTTGAGTAGGGGTGAGACCCAGTACTTC. J is TRBJ2-5 and V is TRBV5-6, with D possibly being TRBD1 (5 bases). The CDR3 length is 13 residues. V lost 1 base to trimming and J lost 5 bases, with 9 bases between them. The V gene's germline CDR1 is SGHDT and CDR2 YYEEEE.

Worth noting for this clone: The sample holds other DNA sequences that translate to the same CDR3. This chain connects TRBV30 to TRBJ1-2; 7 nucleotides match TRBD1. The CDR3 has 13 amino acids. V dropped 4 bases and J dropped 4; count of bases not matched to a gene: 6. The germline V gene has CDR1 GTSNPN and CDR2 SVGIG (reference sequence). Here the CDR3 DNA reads TGTGCCTGGAACCTACAGGGGAGCTATGGCTACACCTTC. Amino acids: CAWNLQGSYGYTF.

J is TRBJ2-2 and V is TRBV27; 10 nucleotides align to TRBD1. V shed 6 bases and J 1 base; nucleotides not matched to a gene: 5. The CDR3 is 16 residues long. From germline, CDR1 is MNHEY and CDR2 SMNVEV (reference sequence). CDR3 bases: TGTGCCAGCAGAAGTCGGGACAGGGGGAACACCGGGGAGCTGTTTTTT. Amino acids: CASRSRDRGNTGELFF.

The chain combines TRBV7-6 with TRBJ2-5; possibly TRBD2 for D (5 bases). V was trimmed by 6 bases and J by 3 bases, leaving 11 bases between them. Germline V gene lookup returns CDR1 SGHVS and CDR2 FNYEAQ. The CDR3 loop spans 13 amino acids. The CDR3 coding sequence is TGTGCCAGCAGAGGGCCGGGGAAAGAGACCCAGTACTTC. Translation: CASRGPGKETQYF.

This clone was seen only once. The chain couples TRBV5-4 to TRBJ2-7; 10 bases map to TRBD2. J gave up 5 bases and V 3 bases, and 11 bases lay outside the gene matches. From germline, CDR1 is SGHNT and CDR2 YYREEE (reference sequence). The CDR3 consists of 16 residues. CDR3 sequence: CASSSSPSGSPHEQYF. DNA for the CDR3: TGTGCCAGCAGCTCCAGCCCTAGCGGGAGCCCCCACGAGCAGTACTTC.

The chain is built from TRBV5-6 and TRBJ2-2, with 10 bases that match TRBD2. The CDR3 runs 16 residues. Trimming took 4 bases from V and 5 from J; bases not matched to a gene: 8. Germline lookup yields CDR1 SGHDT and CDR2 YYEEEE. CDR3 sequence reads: CASSLSSGGPTGELFF. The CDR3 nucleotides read TGTGCCAGCAGCCTCTCTAGCGGGGGACCTACCGGGGAGCTGTTTTTT.

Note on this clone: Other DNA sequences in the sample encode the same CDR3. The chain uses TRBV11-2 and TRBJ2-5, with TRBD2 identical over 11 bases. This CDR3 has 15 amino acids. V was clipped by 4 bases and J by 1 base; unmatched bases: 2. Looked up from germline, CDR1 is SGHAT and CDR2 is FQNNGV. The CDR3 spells CASSSTSGGQETQYF. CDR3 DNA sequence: TGTGCCAGCAGCTCCACTAGCGGGGGCCAAGAGACCCAGTACTTC. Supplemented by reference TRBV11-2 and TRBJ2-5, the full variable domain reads EAGVAQSPRYKIIEKRQSVAFWCNPISGHATLYWYQQILGQGPKLLIQFQNNGVVDDSQLPKDRFSAERLKGVDSTLKIQPAKLEDSAVYLCASSSTSGGQETQYFGPGTRLLVL.

This chain's CDR3 is CASSTAELSYEQYF. The CDR3 coding sequence is TGCGCCAGCAGTACAGCTGAACTCTCCTACGAGCAGTACTTC. J is TRBJ2-7 and V is TRBV5-1; D not resolved. CDR1 and CDR2 (germline): SGHRS, YFSETQ. The CDR3 spans 14 residues. V was cut by 5 bases and J by 0 bases, with 12 bases left in between.

The CDR3 coding sequence is TGTGCCAGCGTTTCCCTTGGGGCACTAGCGGGCGAGTTCTACGAGCAGTACTTC. The encoded protein is CASVSLGALAGEFYEQYF. The rearrangement joins TRBV7-9 to TRBJ2-7; 9 nucleotides line up with TRBD2. Germline V gene lookup returns CDR1 SEHNR and CDR2 FQNEAQ (reference sequence). The V and J ends lost 8 bases and 3 bases, in that order; junction bases with no gene match: 20. The CDR3 sequence is 18 residues long.

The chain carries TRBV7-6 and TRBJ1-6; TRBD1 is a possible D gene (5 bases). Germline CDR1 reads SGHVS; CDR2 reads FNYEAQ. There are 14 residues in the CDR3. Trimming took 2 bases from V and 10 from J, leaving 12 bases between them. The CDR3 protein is CASSLPGGGSPLHF. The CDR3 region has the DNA TGTGCCAGCAGCTTACCCGGGGGGGGATCACCCCTCCACTTT.

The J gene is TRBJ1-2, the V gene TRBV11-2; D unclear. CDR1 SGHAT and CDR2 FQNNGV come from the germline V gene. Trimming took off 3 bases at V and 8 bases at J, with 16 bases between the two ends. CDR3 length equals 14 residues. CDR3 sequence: CASSLARGGDGYTF. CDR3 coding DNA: TGTGCCAGCAGCTTGGCCCGGGGAGGCGACGGCTACACCTTC.

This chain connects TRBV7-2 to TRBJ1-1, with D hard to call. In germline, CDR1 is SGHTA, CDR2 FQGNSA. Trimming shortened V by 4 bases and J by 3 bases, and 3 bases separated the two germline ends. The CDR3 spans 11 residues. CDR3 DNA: TGTGCCAGCAGCTACTACACTGAAGCTTTCTTT. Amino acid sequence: CASSYYTEAFF.

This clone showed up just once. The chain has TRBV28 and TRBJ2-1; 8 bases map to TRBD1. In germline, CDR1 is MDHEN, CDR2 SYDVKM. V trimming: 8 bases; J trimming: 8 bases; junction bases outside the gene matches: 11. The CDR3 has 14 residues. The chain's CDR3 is CASGAGGDSDEQFF. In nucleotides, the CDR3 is TGTGCCAGCGGAGCAGGGGGCGATAGCGATGAGCAGTTCTTC.

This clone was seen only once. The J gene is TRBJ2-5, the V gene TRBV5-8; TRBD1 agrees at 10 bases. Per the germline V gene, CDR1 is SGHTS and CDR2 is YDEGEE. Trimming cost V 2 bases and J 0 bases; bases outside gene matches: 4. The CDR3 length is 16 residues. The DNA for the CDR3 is TGTGCCAGCAGCTTCGACAGGGGGCAAAACCAAGAGACCCAGTACTTC. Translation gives CASSFDRGQNQETQYF. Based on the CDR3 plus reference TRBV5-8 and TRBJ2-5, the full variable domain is EAGVTQSPTHLIKTRGQQATLRCSPISGHTSVYWYQQALGLGLQFLLWYDEGEERNRGNFPPRFSGRQFPNYSSELNVNALELEDSALYLCASSFDRGQNQETQYFGPGTRLLVL.

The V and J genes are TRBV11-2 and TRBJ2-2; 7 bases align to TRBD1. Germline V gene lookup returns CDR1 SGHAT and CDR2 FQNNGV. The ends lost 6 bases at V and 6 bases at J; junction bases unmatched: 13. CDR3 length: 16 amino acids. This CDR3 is CASSYYEGAPPGELFF. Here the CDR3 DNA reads TGTGCCAGCAGTTATTACGAGGGGGCGCCCCCCGGGGAGCTGTTTTTT. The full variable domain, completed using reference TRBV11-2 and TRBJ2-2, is EAGVAQSPRYKIIEKRQSVAFWCNPISGHATLYWYQQILGQGPKLLIQFQNNGVVDDSQLPKDRFSAERLKGVDSTLKIQPAKLEDSAVYLCASSYYEGAPPGELFFGEGSRLTVL.

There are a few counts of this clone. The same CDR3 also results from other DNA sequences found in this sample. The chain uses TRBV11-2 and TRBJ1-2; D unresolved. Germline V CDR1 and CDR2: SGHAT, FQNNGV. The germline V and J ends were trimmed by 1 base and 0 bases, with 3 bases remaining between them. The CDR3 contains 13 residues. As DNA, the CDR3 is TGTGCCAGCAGCTTAGGTCCTAACTATGGCTACACCTTC. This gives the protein CASSLGPNYGYTF.

The DNA of the CDR3 is TGTGCCAGCAGTCCCTCTCTTGTGGATTATGGCTACACCTTC. Its translation is CASSPSLVDYGYTF. This chain links TRBV27 with TRBJ1-2; D not resolved. Germline CDR1 MNHEY, CDR2 SMNVEV (reference sequence). Trimming cost V 5 bases and J 5 bases, with 15 bases left between them. The CDR3 length is 14 residues.

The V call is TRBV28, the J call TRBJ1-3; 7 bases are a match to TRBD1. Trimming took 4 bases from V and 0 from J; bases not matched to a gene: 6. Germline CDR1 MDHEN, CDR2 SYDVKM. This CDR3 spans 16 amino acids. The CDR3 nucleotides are TGTGCCAGCAGTTACAGGGGAATAAACTCTGGAAACACCATATATTTT. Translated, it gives CASSYRGINSGNTIYF.

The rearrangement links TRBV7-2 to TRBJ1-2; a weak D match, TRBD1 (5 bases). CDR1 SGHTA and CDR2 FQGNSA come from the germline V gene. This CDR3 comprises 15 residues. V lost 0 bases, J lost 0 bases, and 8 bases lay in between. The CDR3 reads CASSLAPGANYGYTF. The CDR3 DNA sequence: TGTGCCAGCAGCTTAGCGCCGGGGGCTAACTATGGCTACACCTTC.

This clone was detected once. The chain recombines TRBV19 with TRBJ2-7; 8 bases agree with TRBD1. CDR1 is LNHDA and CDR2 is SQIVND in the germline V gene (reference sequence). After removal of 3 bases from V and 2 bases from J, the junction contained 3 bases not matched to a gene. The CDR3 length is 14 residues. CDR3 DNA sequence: TGTGCCAGTAGTATTCGGACAGGGACCTACGAGCAGTACTTC. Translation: CASSIRTGTYEQYF.

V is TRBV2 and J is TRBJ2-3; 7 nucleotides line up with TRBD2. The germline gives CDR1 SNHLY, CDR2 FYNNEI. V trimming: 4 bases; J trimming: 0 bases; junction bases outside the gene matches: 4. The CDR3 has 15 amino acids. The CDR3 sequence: CASSGGTISTDTQYF. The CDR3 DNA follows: TGTGCCAGCAGTGGGGGGACTATCAGCACAGATACGCAGTATTTT.

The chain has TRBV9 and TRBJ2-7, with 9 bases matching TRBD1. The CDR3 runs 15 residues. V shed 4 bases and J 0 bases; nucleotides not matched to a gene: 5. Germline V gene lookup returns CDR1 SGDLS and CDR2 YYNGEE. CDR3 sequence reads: CASSPRGQGSYEQYF. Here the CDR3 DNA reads TGTGCCAGCAGCCCCCGGGGACAGGGCTCCTACGAGCAGTACTTC.

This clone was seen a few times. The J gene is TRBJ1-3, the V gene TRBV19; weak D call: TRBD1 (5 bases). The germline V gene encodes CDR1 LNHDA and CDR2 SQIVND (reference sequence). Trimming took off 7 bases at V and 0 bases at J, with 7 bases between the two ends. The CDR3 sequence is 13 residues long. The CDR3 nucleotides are TGTGCCAGTAAGACAGACTCTGGAAACACCATATATTTT. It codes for CASKTDSGNTIYF.

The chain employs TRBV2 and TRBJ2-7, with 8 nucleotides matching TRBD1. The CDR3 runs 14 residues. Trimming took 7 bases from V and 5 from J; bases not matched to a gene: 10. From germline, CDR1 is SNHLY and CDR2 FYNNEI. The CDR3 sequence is CASILNRGSNEQYF. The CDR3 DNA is TGTGCCAGCATCCTTAACAGGGGGTCGAACGAGCAGTACTTC.

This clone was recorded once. The CDR3: CASSLYGEGLTEAFF. The CDR3, as DNA: TGTGCCAGCAGCTTATATGGTGAGGGGTTGACTGAAGCTTTCTTT. J is TRBJ1-1 and V is TRBV7-9; possible D gene TRBD1, 5 bases. CDR1 and CDR2 from the germline V gene are SEHNR and FQNEAQ (reference sequence). Trimming took off 2 bases at V and 5 bases at J, with 15 bases between the two ends. The CDR3 length is 15 residues.